The 5 T cell receptor beta chains listed next were all sequenced from one sample in a study of T cells after yellow fever vaccination. MiXCR, run by TCRdb on the 5' RACE reads, gives a single entry per CDR3 protein. The sample comprises 100,000 to 150,000 distinct CDR3 sequences, 7.4% of which are singletons, and approximately 2.7% rests with the top ten. This specimen was CD4+ T cells sorted from PBMCs, taken 10 days after the first yellow fever vaccination. The receptors here all came from a man aged 18 to 30 who received the YFV17D yellow fever vaccine.

CDR3 bases: TGTGCCAGCAGTTACGTAAGGGGGGACCAAGAGACCCAGTACTTC. It codes for CASSYVRGDQETQYF. The J gene is TRBJ2-5, the V gene TRBV6-2 or TRBV6-3, with D perhaps assigned TRBD1 or TRBD2 (6 bases each). The CDR3 has 15 amino acids. With 2 bases removed from V and 0 bases from J, the gap between germline ends came to 10 bases. Looked up from germline, CDR1 is MNHEY and CDR2 is SVGEGT.

Ten or more counts support this clonotype. The chain links TRBV7-2 to TRBJ2-3; no firm D call. The ends were cut back, 6 bases at V and 0 bases at J, with 10 bases in the middle. CDR3 length: 14 residues. Germline V gives CDR1 SGHTA, CDR2 FQGNSA. CDR3: CASSLRTSTDTQYF. The CDR3 DNA reads as TGTGCCAGCAGTCTCAGGACCAGCACAGATACGCAGTATTTT.

This clonotype occurred many times. This chain uses TRBV12-3 or TRBV12-4 with TRBJ2-4; TRBD2 is a possible D gene (6 bases). The V and J ends lost 7 bases and 0 bases respectively, with 10 bases between them. The CDR3 loop spans 14 amino acids. The DNA of the CDR3 is TGTGCCAGCAACCCGGGACTAGCCAAAAACATTCAGTACTTC. Its protein product is CASNPGLAKNIQYF.

In its sample, this clonotype was seen many times. The chain is built from TRBV18 and TRBJ2-7, with D perhaps TRBD2 (7 bases). The V and J ends lost 6 bases and 3 bases respectively, with 18 bases between them. The CDR3 extends over 15 amino acids. The germline CDR1 and CDR2 sequences are KGHSH and LQKENI. CDR3 sequence: CASSREGGIVYEQYF. The CDR3 nucleotides read TGTGCCAGCTCCCGAGAGGGGGGGATCGTCTACGAGCAGTACTTC.

This clonotype was counted at least ten times. The chain has TRBV3-1 and TRBJ1-3; D may be TRBD1 (5 bases). Germline CDR1 is LGHDT and CDR2 is YNNKEL (reference sequence). Trimming pared 3 bases from V and 0 bases from J, leaving 15 bases between. The CDR3 length is 17 residues. CDR3 sequence reads: CASSHQIDRASGNTIYF. DNA of the CDR3: TGTGCCAGCAGCCATCAGATCGACAGAGCCTCTGGAAACACCATATATTTT.